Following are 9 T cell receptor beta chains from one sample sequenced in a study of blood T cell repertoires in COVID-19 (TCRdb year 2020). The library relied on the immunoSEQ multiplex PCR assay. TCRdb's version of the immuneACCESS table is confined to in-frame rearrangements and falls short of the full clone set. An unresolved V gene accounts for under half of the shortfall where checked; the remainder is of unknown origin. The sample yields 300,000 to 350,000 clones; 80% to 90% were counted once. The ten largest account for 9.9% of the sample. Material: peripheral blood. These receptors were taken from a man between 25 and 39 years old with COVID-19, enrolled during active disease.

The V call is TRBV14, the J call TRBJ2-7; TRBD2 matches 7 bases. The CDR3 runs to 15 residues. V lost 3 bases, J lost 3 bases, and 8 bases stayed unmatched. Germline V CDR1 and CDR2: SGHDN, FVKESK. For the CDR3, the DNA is TGTGCCAGCAGCCACCTACGGGAGGACGGCTACGAGCAGTACTTC. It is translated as CASSHLREDGYEQYF.

CDR3 amino acids: CASSLSRETQYF. The CDR3 nucleotides read TGTGCCAGCAGCCTATCGAGGGAGACCCAGTACTTC. This chain joins TRBV3-1 (or the pseudogene TRBV3-2) and TRBJ2-5; no firm D call. This CDR3 has 12 amino acids. Germline lookup yields CDR1 LGHDT and CDR2 YNNKEL (reference sequence). V gave up 4 bases and J gave up 5 bases, with 8 bases separating them.

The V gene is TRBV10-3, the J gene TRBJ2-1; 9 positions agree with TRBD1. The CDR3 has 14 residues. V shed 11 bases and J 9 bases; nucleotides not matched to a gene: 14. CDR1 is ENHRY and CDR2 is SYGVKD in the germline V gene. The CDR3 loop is CAALPGTGKTEQFF. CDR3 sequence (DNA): TGTGCCGCCCTCCCCGGGACAGGGAAAACTGAGCAGTTCTTC.

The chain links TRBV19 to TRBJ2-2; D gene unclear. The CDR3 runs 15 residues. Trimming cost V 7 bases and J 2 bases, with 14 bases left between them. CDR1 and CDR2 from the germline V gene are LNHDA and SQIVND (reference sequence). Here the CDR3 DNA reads TGTGCCAGTATTCCCCGAGGTGGCAACACCGGGGAGCTGTTTTTT. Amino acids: CASIPRGGNTGELFF. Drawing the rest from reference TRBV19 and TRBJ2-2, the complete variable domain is DGGITQSPKYLFRKEGQNVTLSCEQNLNHDAMYWYRQDPGQGLRLIYYSQIVNDFQKGDIAEGYSVSREKKESFPLTVTSAQKNPTAFYLCASIPRGGNTGELFFGEGSRLTVL.

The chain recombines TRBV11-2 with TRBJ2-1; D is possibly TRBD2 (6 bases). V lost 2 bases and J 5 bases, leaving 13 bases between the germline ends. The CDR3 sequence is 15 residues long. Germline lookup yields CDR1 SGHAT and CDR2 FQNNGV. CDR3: CASSLPLTSNNEQFF. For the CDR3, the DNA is TGTGCCAGCAGCTTACCGCTGACTAGTAACAATGAGCAGTTCTTC. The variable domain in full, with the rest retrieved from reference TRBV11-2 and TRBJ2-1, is EAGVAQSPRYKIIEKRQSVAFWCNPISGHATLYWYQQILGQGPKLLIQFQNNGVVDDSQLPKDRFSAERLKGVDSTLKIQPAKLEDSAVYLCASSLPLTSNNEQFFGPGTRLTVL.

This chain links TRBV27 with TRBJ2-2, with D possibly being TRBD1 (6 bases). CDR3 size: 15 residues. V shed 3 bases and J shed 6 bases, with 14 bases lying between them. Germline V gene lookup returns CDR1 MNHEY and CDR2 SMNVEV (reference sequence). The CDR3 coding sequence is TGTGCCAGCAGTTTGTTGGCAGGGGTCCCCGGGGAGCTGTTTTTT. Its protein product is CASSLLAGVPGELFF.

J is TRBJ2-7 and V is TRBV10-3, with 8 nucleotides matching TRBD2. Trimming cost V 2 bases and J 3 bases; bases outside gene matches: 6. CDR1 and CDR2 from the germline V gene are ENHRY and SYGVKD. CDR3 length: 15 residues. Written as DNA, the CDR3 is TGTGCCATCAGTGAGACTAGCGGAGGGGTCTACGAGCAGTACTTC. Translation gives CAISETSGGVYEQYF.

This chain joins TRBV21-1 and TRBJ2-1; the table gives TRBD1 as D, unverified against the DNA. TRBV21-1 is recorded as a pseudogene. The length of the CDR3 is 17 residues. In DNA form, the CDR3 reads TGTGCCAGCAGCCCAAAGGGCAGTAGGACAGTTTACAATGAGCAGTTCTTC. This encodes CASSPKGSRTVYNEQFF.

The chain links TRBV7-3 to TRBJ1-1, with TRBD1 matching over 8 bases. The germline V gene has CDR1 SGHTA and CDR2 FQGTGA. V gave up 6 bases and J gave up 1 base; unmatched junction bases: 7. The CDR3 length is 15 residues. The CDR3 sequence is CASSRQGTSNTEAFF. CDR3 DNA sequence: TGTGCCAGCAGTCGACAGGGGACTTCGAACACTGAAGCTTTCTTT.